This TCR beta chain is drawn from a study of blood T cell repertoires in COVID-19. Study summary: T cells, B-cell-depleted T cells, or PBMCs provided the cDNA or gDNA that served as material.

Original handling: Estimation of nucleated cell counts relied on the amplification of reference gene primers. The assay was immunoSEQ multiplex PCR, and TCRdb's table has in-frame clones only and misses some. The DNA gave D and trimming, while V, J and clone size come from that table. The sample holds 180,000 or so clones, about 78% seen once. Germline V CDR1 and CDR2: SGDLS, YYNGEE. V lost 0 bases and J lost 0, with 8 bases in between. The CDR3 is 15 residues long. Sequences were obtained from peripheral blood. This TCR was recovered from a woman in her forties or fifties with active or convalescent COVID-19. V gene TRBV9 combines with J gene TRBJ2-3; perhaps TRBD2 as D (6 bases). The CDR3 is CASSVAGTSTDTQYF. CDR3 sequence (DNA): TGTGCCAGCAGCGTAGCGGGGACTAGCACAGATACGCAGTATTTT.